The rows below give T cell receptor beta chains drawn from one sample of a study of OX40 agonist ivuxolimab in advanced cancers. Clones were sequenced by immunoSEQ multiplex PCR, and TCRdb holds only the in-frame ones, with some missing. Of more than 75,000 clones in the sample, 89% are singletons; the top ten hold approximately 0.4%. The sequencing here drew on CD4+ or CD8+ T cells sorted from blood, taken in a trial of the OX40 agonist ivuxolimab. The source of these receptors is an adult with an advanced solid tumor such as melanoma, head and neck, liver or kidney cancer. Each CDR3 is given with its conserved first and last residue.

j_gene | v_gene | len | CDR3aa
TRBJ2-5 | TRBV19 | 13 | CASSIAEGQTQYF
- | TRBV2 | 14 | CASSAGTASYEQYF
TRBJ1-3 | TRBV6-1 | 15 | CASLYGGGSGNTIYF
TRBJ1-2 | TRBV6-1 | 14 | CASSAGGAWVGYTF
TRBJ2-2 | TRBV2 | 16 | CASRLGTVPNTGELFF
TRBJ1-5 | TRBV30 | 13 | CAWSGTGNQPQHF
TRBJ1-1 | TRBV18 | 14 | CASSPQATGSEAFF
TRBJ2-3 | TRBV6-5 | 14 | CASSYSFAGTAQYF
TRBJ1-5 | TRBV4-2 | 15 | CASSLTGGGNQPQHF
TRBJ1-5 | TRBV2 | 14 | CASRVTGANQPQHF
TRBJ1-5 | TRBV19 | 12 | CASKGESQPQHF
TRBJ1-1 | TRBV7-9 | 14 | CASLSSGSNTEAFF
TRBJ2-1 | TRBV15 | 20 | CATSRDQTVGTSGSYNEQFF
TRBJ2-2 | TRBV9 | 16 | CASSVELARNTGELFF
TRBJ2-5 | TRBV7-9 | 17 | CASSLGGTSGHQETQYF
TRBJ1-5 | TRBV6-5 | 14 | CASSYTSSNQPQHF
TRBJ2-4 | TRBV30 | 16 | CAWSVLNNLAKNIQYF
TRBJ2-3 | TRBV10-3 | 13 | CAIRVTATDTQYF
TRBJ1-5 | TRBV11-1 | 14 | CASSLEGSNQPQHF
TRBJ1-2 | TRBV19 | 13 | CASSVFGNYGYTF
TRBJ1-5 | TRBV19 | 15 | CASTKTGGATQPQHF
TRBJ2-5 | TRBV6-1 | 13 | CASSAITTGEQYF
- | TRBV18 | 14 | CASSPGQGTYEQYF